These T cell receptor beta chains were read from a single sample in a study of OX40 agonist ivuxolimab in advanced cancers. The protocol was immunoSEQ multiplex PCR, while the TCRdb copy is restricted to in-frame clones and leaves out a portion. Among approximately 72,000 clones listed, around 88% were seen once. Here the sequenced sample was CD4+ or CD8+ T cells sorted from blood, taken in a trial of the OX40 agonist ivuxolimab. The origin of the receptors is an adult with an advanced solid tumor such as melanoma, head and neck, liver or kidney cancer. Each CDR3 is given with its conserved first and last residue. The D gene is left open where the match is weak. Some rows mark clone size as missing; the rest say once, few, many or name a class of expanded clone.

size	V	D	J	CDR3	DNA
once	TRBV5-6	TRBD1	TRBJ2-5	CASSLTRDSLVQETQYF	TGTGCCAGCAGCTTGACTCGGGACAGCTTAGTCCAAGAGACCCAGTACTTC
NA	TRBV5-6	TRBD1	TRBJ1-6	CASSQRQGADSPLHF	TGTGCCAGCAGCCAAAGACAGGGGGCGGACTCACCCCTCCACTTT
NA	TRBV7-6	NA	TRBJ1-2	CASSVNSGAANYGYTF	TGTGCCAGCAGCGTCAACTCAGGGGCTGCTAACTATGGCTACACCTTC
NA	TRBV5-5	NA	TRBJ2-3	CASKLFKGSGTDTQYF	TGTGCCAGCAAACTCTTCAAGGGCTCCGGCACAGATACGCAGTATTTT
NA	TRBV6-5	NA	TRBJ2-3	CASSLGLLTDTQYF	TGTGCCAGCAGTTTGGGACTCTTGACAGATACGCAGTATTTT
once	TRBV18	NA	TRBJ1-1	CASSPNGGENTEAFF	TGTGCCAGCTCACCGAACGGGGGGGAGAACACTGAAGCTTTCTTT
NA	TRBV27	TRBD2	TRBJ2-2	CASSFLAGTGELFF	TGTGCCAGCAGTTTTTTAGCGGGAACCGGGGAGCTGTTTTTT
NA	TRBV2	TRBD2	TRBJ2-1	CASRAGANNEQFF	TGTGCCAGCAGAGCGGGGGCCAACAATGAGCAGTTCTTC
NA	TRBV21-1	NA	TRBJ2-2	CASSPGELFF	TGTGCCAGCTCCCCCGGGGAGCTGTTTTTT
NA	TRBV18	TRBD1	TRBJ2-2	CASSQGQGGTGELFF	TGTGCCAGCTCACAGGGACAGGGCGGCACCGGGGAGCTGTTTTTT
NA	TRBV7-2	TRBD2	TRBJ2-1	CASSLESGRARNEQFF	TGTGCCAGCAGCTTAGAGAGCGGGAGGGCCCGCAATGAGCAGTTCTTC
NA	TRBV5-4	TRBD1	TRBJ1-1	CASSLATGSMNTEAFF	TGTGCCAGCAGCTTGGCGACAGGGTCGATGAACACTGAAGCTTTCTTT
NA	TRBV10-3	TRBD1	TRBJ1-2	CAITSPLPGQANGYTF	TGTGCCATCACCAGCCCCCTCCCGGGACAGGCAAATGGCTACACCTTC
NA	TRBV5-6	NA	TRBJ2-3	CASSRDIRVTDTQYF	TGTGCCAGCAGCCGGGACATCAGGGTAACAGATACGCAGTATTTT
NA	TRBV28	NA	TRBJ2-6	CASSRVWSGANVLTF	TGTGCCAGCAGTCGGGTGTGGTCTGGGGCCAACGTCCTGACTTTC
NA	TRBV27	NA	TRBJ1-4	CASSRLSESEKLFF	TGTGCCAGCAGTCGATTGTCAGAATCAGAAAAACTGTTTTTT
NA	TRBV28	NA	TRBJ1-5	CASSSLPGSRPQHF	TGTGCCAGCAGTTCCCTGCCGGGGTCCCGGCCCCAGCATTTT
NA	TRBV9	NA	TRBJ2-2	CASSVLMDTGELFF	TGTGCCAGCAGCGTACTGATGGACACCGGGGAGCTGTTTTTT
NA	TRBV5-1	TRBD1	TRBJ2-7	CASSPDRGEQYF	TGCGCCAGCAGCCCGGACAGGGGCGAGCAGTACTTC
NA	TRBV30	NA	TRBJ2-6	CAWSRGRRAGANVLTF	TGTGCCTGGAGTCGGGGCAGGAGAGCTGGGGCCAACGTCCTGACTTTC
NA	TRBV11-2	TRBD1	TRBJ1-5	CASSSRTGGNQPQHF	TGTGCCAGCAGCTCGCGGACAGGGGGCAATCAGCCCCAGCATTTT
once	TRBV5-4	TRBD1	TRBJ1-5	CASSLTGDNQPQHF	TGTGCCAGCAGCTTAACAGGGGACAATCAGCCCCAGCATTTT
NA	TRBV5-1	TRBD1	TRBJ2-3	CASSRTGVTDTQYF	TGCGCCAGCAGCCGAACAGGGGTAACAGATACGCAGTATTTT
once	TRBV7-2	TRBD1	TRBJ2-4	CASSSRQGTKNIQYF	TGTGCCAGCAGCTCACGACAGGGAACCAAAAACATTCAGTACTTC
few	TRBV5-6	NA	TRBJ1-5	CASSRWGNQPQHF	TGTGCCAGCAGCCGGTGGGGCAATCAGCCCCAGCATTTT
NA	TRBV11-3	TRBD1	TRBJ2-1	CASSSGHGQGLYNEQFF	TGTGCCAGCAGCTCAGGCCACGGACAGGGGCTTTACAATGAGCAGTTCTTC
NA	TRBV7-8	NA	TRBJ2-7	CASSLVVGRASYEQYF	TGTGCCAGCAGCTTAGTGGTAGGCAGGGCCTCCTACGAGCAGTACTTC
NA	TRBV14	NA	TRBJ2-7	CASSFRGGFYEQYF	TGTGCCAGCAGCTTCAGGGGGGGGTTTTACGAGCAGTACTTC
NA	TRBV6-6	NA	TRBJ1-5	CASRRGVQDNQPQHF	TGTGCCAGCAGGAGAGGGGTTCAGGACAATCAGCCCCAGCATTTT
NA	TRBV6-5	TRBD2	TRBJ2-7	CASRRSGRDAYEQYF	TGTGCCAGCAGAAGAAGTGGGAGGGATGCCTACGAGCAGTACTTC
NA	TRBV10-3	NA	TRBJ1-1	CAIRAWGITEAFF	TGTGCCATCAGAGCTTGGGGGATCACTGAAGCTTTCTTT
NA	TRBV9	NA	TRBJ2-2	CASSVATRGELFF	TGTGCCAGCAGCGTAGCTACGAGGGGGGAGCTGTTTTTT
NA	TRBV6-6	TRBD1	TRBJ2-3	CASLHRGSTDTQYF	TGTGCCAGCCTTCACAGGGGAAGCACAGATACGCAGTATTTT
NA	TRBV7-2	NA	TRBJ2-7	CASSPGWYEQYF	TGTGCCAGCAGCCCGGGGTGGTACGAGCAGTACTTC
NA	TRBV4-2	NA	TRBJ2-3	CASRRSQGPSDTQYF	TGTGCCAGCAGGCGGAGTCAGGGTCCCTCAGATACGCAGTATTTT
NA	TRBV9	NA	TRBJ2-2	CASSVAVDTGELFF	TGTGCCAGCAGCGTAGCTGTGGACACCGGGGAGCTGTTTTTT
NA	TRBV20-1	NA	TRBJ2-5	CSAIGQETQYF	TGCAGTGCTATAGGGCAAGAGACCCAGTACTTC
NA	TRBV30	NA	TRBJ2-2	CAWIKGVAGELFF	TGTGCCTGGATAAAAGGGGTTGCCGGGGAGCTGTTTTTT